A single sample is the source of the 10 T cell receptor beta chains below, sequenced in a study of control samples from healthy donors and cancer patients. The protocol was immunoSEQ multiplex PCR, while the TCRdb copy is restricted to in-frame clones and leaves out a portion. This table holds roughly 80,000 clones, almost 95% found once. Sequenced input: blood. The receptors shown here come from a woman in her sixties or seventies in good health.

The DNA for the CDR3 is TGTGCCAGCAGCCCTACCCCCTCGGCTAGCGGGACCTCCTACGAGCAGTACTTC. Protein: CASSPTPSASGTSYEQYF. The chain uses TRBV7-9 and TRBJ2-7; TRBD2 aligns across 9 bases. The V gene's germline CDR1 is SEHNR and CDR2 FQNEAQ (reference sequence). The CDR3 consists of 18 residues. Trimming removed 5 bases from V and 0 bases from J; junction bases left unmatched: 14.

V and J are TRBV5-1 and TRBJ2-2; 7 bases agree with TRBD1. V was clipped by 2 bases and J by 3 bases; unmatched bases: 4. Germline V lookup: CDR1 SGHRS, CDR2 YFSETQ. The CDR3 runs 15 residues. The CDR3: CASSLQGLDTGELFF. The CDR3 DNA sequence: TGCGCCAGCAGCTTACAGGGGCTAGACACCGGGGAGCTGTTTTTT.

The J gene is TRBJ2-7, the V gene TRBV7-8; TRBD2 matches at 13 bases. CDR3 length: 16 residues. Germline values: CDR1 SGHVS, CDR2 FQNEAQ. Trimming took 7 bases from V and 7 from J; bases not matched to a gene: 13. The CDR3 nucleotides are TGTGCCAGCACATCAACCGGGACTAGCGGGAAAGGGGAGCAGTACTTC. The encoded protein is CASTSTGTSGKGEQYF.

The rearrangement links TRBV5-1 to TRBJ2-5; a possible D gene is TRBD1 (6 bases). Germline CDR1 SGHRS, CDR2 YFSETQ. With 3 bases removed from V and 1 base from J, the gap between germline ends came to 10 bases. The CDR3 consists of 14 residues. The chain's CDR3 is CASSSGHTQETQYF. The CDR3 nucleotides are TGCGCCAGCAGCTCGGGACACACCCAAGAGACCCAGTACTTC.

The rearrangement uses TRBV5-1 and TRBJ2-5; 8 bases are a match to TRBD2. The CDR3 covers 14 residues. Germline assignment: CDR1 SGHRS and CDR2 YFSETQ. V lost 0 bases, J lost 5 bases, and 3 bases stayed unmatched. This chain's CDR3 is CASSLVGREETQYF. The CDR3 nucleotides are TGCGCCAGCAGCTTGGTCGGGAGGGAGGAGACCCAGTACTTC.

The chain is built from TRBV28 and TRBJ1-2; no clear D. The V end was cut by 4 bases, the J end by 1 base, with 4 bases between. This CDR3 is built from 12 residues. Germline V CDR1 and CDR2: MDHEN, SYDVKM. The CDR3 region has the DNA TGTGCCAGCAGTTGGGGTAACTATGGCTACACCTTC. Translated: CASSWGNYGYTF.

The rearrangement links TRBV11-2 to TRBJ1-2; tentative D call: TRBD1 (6 bases). The V gene's germline CDR1 is SGHAT and CDR2 FQNNGV. This CDR3 contains 13 residues. Trimming removed 0 bases from V and 8 bases from J, with 10 bases in between. CDR3 nucleotide sequence: TGTGCCAGCAGCTTAGAGGGACAAGTCGGCTACACCTTC. The encoded protein is CASSLEGQVGYTF.

This clone has just one count. V usage is TRBV7-8 and J usage is TRBJ1-1; D call uncertain. Germline loops: CDR1 SGHVS, CDR2 FQNEAQ. V shed 1 base and J shed 1 base, with 4 bases lying between them. The CDR3 consists of 13 residues. CDR3 in DNA: TGTGCCAGCAGCTTAGTCGGGAACACTGAAGCTTTCTTT. It is translated as CASSLVGNTEAFF. Together with reference TRBV7-8 and TRBJ1-1, the CDR3 gives the full variable domain: GAGVSQSPRYKVAKRGQDVALRCDPISGHVSLFWYQQALGQGPEFLTYFQNEAQLDKSGLPSDRFFAERPEGSVSTLKIQRTQQEDSAVYLCASSLVGNTEAFFGQGTRLTVV.

V gene TRBV28 combines with J gene TRBJ1-4, with TRBD1 matching 7 bases. This CDR3 region has 14 residues. The trim removed 8 bases at V and 5 bases at J, leaving 8 bases unmatched. Germline V gives CDR1 MDHEN, CDR2 SYDVKM. CDR3 protein: CASGDSLANEKLFF. DNA of the CDR3: TGTGCCAGCGGGGACAGTCTCGCCAATGAAAAACTGTTTTTT.

This clone was picked up one time. This sequence joins TRBV29-1 and TRBJ1-3; D perhaps matches TRBD1 (6 bases). Germline V CDR1 and CDR2: SQVTM, ANQGSEA. V was clipped by 5 bases and J by 4 bases, with 9 bases between them. The CDR3 runs to 12 residues. CDR3 DNA sequence: TGCAGCGTTAAGGGGGACGGAAACACCATATATTTT. Translation: CSVKGDGNTIYF.